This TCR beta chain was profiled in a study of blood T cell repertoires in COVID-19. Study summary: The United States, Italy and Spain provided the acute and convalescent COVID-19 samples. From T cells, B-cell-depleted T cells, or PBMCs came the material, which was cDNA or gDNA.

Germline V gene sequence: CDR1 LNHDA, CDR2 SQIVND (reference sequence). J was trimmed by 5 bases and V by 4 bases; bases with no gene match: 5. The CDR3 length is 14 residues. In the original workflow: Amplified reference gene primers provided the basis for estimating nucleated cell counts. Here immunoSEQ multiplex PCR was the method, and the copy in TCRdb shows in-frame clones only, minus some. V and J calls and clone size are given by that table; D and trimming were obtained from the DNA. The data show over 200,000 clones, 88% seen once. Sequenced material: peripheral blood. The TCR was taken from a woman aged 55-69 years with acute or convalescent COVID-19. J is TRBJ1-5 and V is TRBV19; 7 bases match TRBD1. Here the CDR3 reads CASSRGTGDQPQHF. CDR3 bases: TGTGCCAGTAGTAGGGGCACAGGGGATCAGCCCCAGCATTTT.